A single TCR beta chain is shown here with its context. The antigen is undetermined. These data are taken from a study of cytomegalovirus exposure and HLA in healthy donors. Study details: Clustering assigned about 76% of the approximately 370 genotyped donors to the Caucasian-associated ancestry cluster. Findings of the study overall: It was likely that a cluster of highly shared sequence variants was a sequencing artifact. Most subjects had HLA-A and HLA-B alleles reportedly predicted accurately by TCR beta sequences. High sensitivity and specificity were reportedly achieved when the classifier diagnosed cytomegalovirus status.

This PCR relied on a set of 60 Vbeta primers and 13 Jbeta primers. Assay: immunoSEQ multiplex PCR; the TCRdb copy retains only in-frame clones and omits some. The sample has around 130,000 clones; around 9% are singletons. The CDR3 is 19 residues long. The trim removed 0 bases at V and 4 bases at J, leaving 14 bases unmatched. CDR1 is LGHNA and CDR2 is YNFKEQ in the germline V gene. Sequencing input: PBMCs. The sequence was collected from a man aged 35-49 years in good health and CMV-seronegative. This chain joins TRBV4-2 and TRBJ2-3; 9 nucleotides align to TRBD2. The CDR3 sequence: CASSQEGGGGSTTADTQYF. CDR3 DNA: TGTGCCAGCAGCCAAGAGGGCGGGGGGGGATCTACCACGGCAGATACGCAGTATTTT.